Below, 14 T cell receptor beta chains from the same sample are listed, as sequenced in a study of early T cells in non-severe SARS-CoV-2 infection. MiXCR, applied by TCRdb to the 5' RACE reads, yields one record per CDR3 protein. The table has 57,000 or so distinct CDR3 sequences, approximately 12% seen once. This material consisted of whole blood, taken at baseline. These receptors came from an adult who was a healthcare worker with PCR-confirmed SARS-CoV-2 infection or an uninfected control (not recorded which). The donor label of this sample is uncertain.

DNA for the CDR3: TGTGCCACCAGTGATTCCAGGGGCCTCGGCTACACCTTC. It specifies CATSDSRGLGYTF. The rearrangement uses TRBV24-1 and TRBJ1-2; tentatively, D is TRBD1 (6 bases). V was clipped by 2 bases and J by 8 bases, with 11 bases between them. The length of the CDR3 is 13 residues. Germline CDR1 is KGHDR and CDR2 is SFDVKD.

The chain employs TRBV5-6 and TRBJ1-1; tentative D call: TRBD1 (5 bases). Germline CDR1 is SGHDT and CDR2 is YYEEEE. This CDR3 has 17 residues. The V gene lost 4 bases and the J gene lost 2 bases, with 21 bases spanning the gap. CDR3 residues: CASSHIGGLKENTEAFF. As DNA, the CDR3 is TGTGCCAGCAGCCACATTGGGGGACTGAAAGAAAACACTGAAGCTTTCTTT.

A few counts support this clonotype. V and J are TRBV9 and TRBJ2-3; a weak D match, TRBD2 (5 bases). This CDR3 spans 12 amino acids. CDR1 and CDR2 (germline): SGDLS, YYNGEE. The germline V and J ends were trimmed by 6 bases and 3 bases, with 8 bases remaining between them. CDR3 sequence (DNA): TGTGCCAGCAACCCGGGGACAGATACGCAGTATTTT. This codes for CASNPGTDTQYF.

This clonotype appeared a few times. V and J are TRBV20-1 and TRBJ2-5; D ambiguous. Looked up from germline, CDR1 is DFQATT and CDR2 is SNEGSKA (reference sequence). Deletions cut 0 bases from V and 2 bases from J, with 10 bases between. This CDR3 region has 14 residues. The CDR3, as DNA: TGCAGTGCTAGAGATTTGGCGGAGCAAGAGACCCAGTACTTC. Translated, it gives CSARDLAEQETQYF.

The J gene is TRBJ1-6, the V gene TRBV3-1; no reliable D call. V was pared by 4 bases and J by 1 base, with 8 bases between. Germline CDR1 LGHDT, CDR2 YNNKEL (reference sequence). CDR3 size: 15 residues. DNA of the CDR3: TGTGCCAGCAGCCCTGGGAGTTCCTATAATTCACCCCTCCACTTT. Protein product: CASSPGSSYNSPLHF.

The chain joins TRBV13 to TRBJ1-3; D not resolved. The CDR3 extends over 15 amino acids. The V gene's germline CDR1 is PRHDT and CDR2 FYEKMQ (reference sequence). The ends were cut back, 5 bases at V and 1 base at J, with 12 bases in the middle. CDR3 bases: TGTGCCAGCAGCCTTGGGATCGCGTCTGGAAACACCATATATTTT. Residues: CASSLGIASGNTIYF.

This clonotype has a count of ten or more. The rearrangement joins TRBV2 to TRBJ1-1; D not resolved. Germline lookup yields CDR1 SNHLY and CDR2 FYNNEI. This CDR3 has 14 residues. V was shortened by 2 bases and J by 0 bases, with 7 bases between the two germline ends. Here the CDR3 DNA reads TGTGCCAGCAGTGAAAGCGGAATGAACACTGAAGCTTTCTTT. As protein: CASSESGMNTEAFF. The full variable domain, in which reference TRBV2 and TRBJ1-1 provide the parts outside the CDR3, is EPEVTQTPSHQVTQMGQEVILRCVPISNHLYFYWYRQILGQKVEFLVSFYNNEISEKSEIFDDQFSVERPDGSNFTLKIRSTKLEDSAMYFCASSESGMNTEAFFGQGTRLTVV.

This clonotype showed up many times. Here the CDR3 reads CSAPDGPMEEQFF. CDR3 sequence (DNA): TGCAGTGCTCCGGACGGCCCAATGGAGGAGCAGTTCTTC. The V call is TRBV20-1, the J call TRBJ2-1; D unresolved. V was pared by 5 bases and J by 10 bases, with 18 bases between. Germline V gives CDR1 DFQATT, CDR2 SNEGSKA (reference sequence). The CDR3 is 13 amino acids.

This clonotype was counted a few times. V is TRBV3-1 and J is TRBJ2-1; no reliable D call. Trimming stripped 5 bases from V and 7 bases from J, with 15 bases between. Germline CDR1 LGHDT, CDR2 YNNKEL (reference sequence). CDR3 size: 14 residues. For the CDR3, the DNA is TGTGCCAGCAGCGACGGGCCCCTCATAAATGAGCAGTTCTTC. Its protein product is CASSDGPLINEQFF.

The gene calls are TRBV7-2 and TRBJ1-1; unclear D gene. This CDR3 comprises 15 residues. V dropped 1 base and J dropped 7 bases, with 16 bases sitting between them. The germline CDR1 and CDR2 sequences are SGHTA and FQGNSA. The DNA of the CDR3 is TGTGCCAGCAGCTTAGTGGGTTGGCGGGATGGTGAAGCTTTCTTT. Translation: CASSLVGWRDGEAFF.

The chain is built from TRBV6-1 and TRBJ1-2; possibly TRBD1 for D (5 bases). The germline V and J ends were trimmed by 7 bases and 6 bases, with 15 bases remaining between them. Germline CDR1 MNHNS, CDR2 SASEGT. CDR3 length equals 13 residues. CDR3 DNA sequence: TGTGCCAGCAATGTACGGTGGGGACATGGCTACACCTTC. Protein product: CASNVRWGHGYTF.

This clonotype appeared a few times. The chain combines TRBV6-6 with TRBJ1-1, with D hard to call. V lost 4 bases to trimming and J lost 0 bases, with 9 bases between them. Germline CDR1 MNHNY, CDR2 SVGAGI (reference sequence). There are 14 residues in the CDR3. The CDR3 coding sequence is TGTGCCAGCAGTTCGGGCTCCATGAACACTGAAGCTTTCTTT. It is translated as CASSSGSMNTEAFF.

This clonotype was seen only a few times. The chain joins TRBV5-1 to TRBJ2-7; D not certain. Trimming stripped 7 bases from V and 1 base from J, with 15 bases between. Per the germline V gene, CDR1 is SGHRS and CDR2 is YFSETQ. This CDR3 has 14 amino acids. CDR3 coding DNA: TGCGCCAGCTCAGAAGGGCCCAATTCCTACGAGCAGTACGTC. This gives the protein CASSEGPNSYEQYV.

This clonotype has just a few counts. The CDR3 DNA sequence: TGTGCCAGCAGTTTAGTACAGGGGGCGCGGAATGAGCAGTTCTTC. Protein sequence: CASSLVQGARNEQFF. The chain employs TRBV28 and TRBJ2-1; TRBD1 agrees at 9 bases. CDR1 is MDHEN, CDR2 SYDVKM, per germline. This CDR3 is built from 15 residues. V lost 2 bases, J lost 7 bases, and 6 bases stayed unmatched.